This T cell receptor (beta chain) was identified during a study of T cells in Graves' hyperthyroidism and ophthalmopathy. The V and J ends lost 4 bases and 4 bases, in that order; junction bases with no gene match: 7. Per germline, CDR1 KGHDR and CDR2 SFDVKD. This CDR3 contains 15 residues. This clonotype has at least ten counts. RNA transcripts provided the source from which TCR beta CDR3 regions were amplified. Carried out on the TCR CDR3, a first-round RT-PCR used the HTBI primer set. Each CDR3 protein gets one entry after TCRdb re-called the multiplex PCR reads with MiXCR. The table includes roughly 420,000 distinct CDR3 sequences, 15% to 19% detected once. Source material for PBMCs was 10 ml fresh peripheral blood.

The sample comprised blood. The sequence was collected from a woman under 30 with Graves' hyperthyroidism. V is TRBV24-1 and J is TRBJ2-7; 9 nucleotides align to TRBD2. The CDR3 spells CATSDSFSGSYEQYF. DNA of the CDR3: TGTGCCACCAGTGACTCTTTTAGCGGGAGTTACGAGCAGTACTTC.